This T cell receptor (beta chain) was retrieved from a study of blood T cell repertoires in COVID-19. In the study overall: Sample material is recorded as cDNA or gDNA derived from T cells, B-cell-depleted T cells, or PBMCs.

In the case of this clone: Other DNA sequences within the sample encode an identical CDR3.

Using immunoSEQ multiplex PCR, the repertoire was profiled, and TCRdb retains in-frame clones only, with some absent. The data show over 150,000 clones, with approximately 86% seen just once and more than 7.5% held by the top ten. This receptor was taken from a middle-aged man with active or convalescent COVID-19. The sequenced material came from peripheral blood.

Here the CDR3 reads CASSSDSPEAFF. The CDR3 DNA reads TGCGCCAGCAGCTCCGACAGCCCTGAAGCTTTCTTT. The V and J genes are TRBV5-1 and TRBJ1-1, with a possible D match to TRBD1 (5 bases). This CDR3 is 12 amino acids long. The germline V and J ends were trimmed by 3 bases and 6 bases, with 9 bases remaining between them. From germline, CDR1 is SGHRS and CDR2 YFSETQ.